Below are 15 T cell receptor beta chains sequenced from a single sample in a study of identical twins (dated by TCRdb to the mid-2010s). The receptor library was made with 5' RACE. The sequencing machine was an Illumina HiSeq 2000. Clones were called with MiXCR by TCRdb after fastp trimmed the public reads at Q25, and only in-frame beta chains were retained. Each entry merges the rows of one CDR3 protein and shows their most common DNA and genes. This sample is represented by about 690,000 distinct CDR3 sequences; roughly 6.2% of them were singletons. The ten top clones hold around 1.9% of the sample. Sequenced material: naive T cells sorted from blood. What the cell subset or site label conveys for this sample: cells isolated with a human naive T-cell isolation kit. These receptors were collected from a man aged 18 to 35 in good health.

This clonotype was observed a few times. The rearrangement uses TRBV24-1 and TRBJ2-3; D remains unclear. This CDR3 contains 11 residues. Looked up from germline, CDR1 is KGHDR and CDR2 is SFDVKD. Trimming cost V 7 bases and J 5 bases, with 6 bases left between them. The DNA for the CDR3 is TGTGCCACCAGCACGGTAGATACGCAGTATTTT. As protein: CATSTVDTQYF.

This clonotype appeared a few times. This chain links TRBV12-3 or TRBV12-4 with TRBJ2-3; perhaps D is TRBD1 or TRBD2 (6 bases each). V gave up 7 bases and J gave up 12 bases, with 26 bases separating them. The CDR3 is 15 amino acids. The CDR3 coding sequence is TGTGCCAGCAACCCAACCCGGGGGCTCCCCTCAGAACAGTATTTT. Amino acids: CASNPTRGLPSEQYF.

This clonotype occurred a few times. This chain links TRBV5-4 with TRBJ2-2; D might be TRBD1 or TRBD2, each matching 5 bases. Germline V gene lookup returns CDR1 SGHNT and CDR2 YYREEE (reference sequence). The CDR3 has 14 amino acids. With 1 base removed from V and 8 bases from J, the gap between germline ends came to 12 bases. CDR3 sequence: CASSLWGRRGELFF. CDR3 coding DNA: TGTGCCAGCAGCTTGTGGGGGAGAAGGGGGGAGCTGTTTTTT.

There are many counts of this clonotype. The chain is built from TRBV12-3 or TRBV12-4 and TRBJ2-5, with 11 bases lining up with TRBD1. Unmatched junction bases numbered 5, after V lost 4 bases and J lost 4 bases. This CDR3 comprises 15 residues. CDR3 coding DNA: TGTGCCAGCAGTTCCCGGGACAGGGGGGTAGAGACCCAGTACTTC. Encoded protein: CASSSRDRGVETQYF.

This chain connects TRBV6-1 to TRBJ1-2, with 8 positions matching TRBD1. With 0 bases clipped from V and 4 bases from J, the junction kept 1 base outside the gene matches. This CDR3 has 14 amino acids. Germline V gene data show CDR1 as MNHNS and CDR2 as SASEGT. CDR3 in DNA: TGTGCCAGCAGTGAAGCTGGGACAGGCTATGGCTACACCTTC. This codes for CASSEAGTGYGYTF.

The gene calls are TRBV7-3 and TRBJ1-1; D ambiguous. Per germline, CDR1 SGHTA and CDR2 FQGTGA. Trimming took 1 base from V and 3 from J, leaving 9 bases between them. This CDR3 region has 14 residues. For the CDR3, the DNA is TGTGCCAGCAGCTTAAATGGGTGGGACACTGAAGCTTTCTTT. It is translated as CASSLNGWDTEAFF.

This clonotype showed up many times. The chain employs TRBV29-1 and TRBJ1-1, with 11 bases lining up with TRBD1. J lost 8 bases, V lost 8 bases, and 4 bases had no gene match. Per germline, CDR1 SQVTM and CDR2 ANQGSEA. This CDR3 has 11 residues. The CDR3 loop is CSLWTGGEAFF. In nucleotides, the CDR3 is TGCAGCCTTTGGACAGGGGGCGAAGCTTTCTTT.

This clonotype was seen only a few times. The CDR3 bases are TGTGCCAGCAGAGGGACACTCAGCGGGAGTTTCAACAATGAGCAGTTCTTC. Residues: CASRGTLSGSFNNEQFF. The rearrangement links TRBV6-1 to TRBJ2-1; the match to TRBD2 covers 8 bases. Germline CDR1 MNHNS, CDR2 SASEGT. This CDR3 has 17 residues. Unmatched junction bases numbered 15, after V lost 6 bases and J lost 5 bases.

The chain joins TRBV6-1 to TRBJ2-5, with TRBD1 matching over 7 bases. V dropped 0 bases and J dropped 5; count of bases not matched to a gene: 12. The CDR3 runs to 17 residues. The V gene's germline CDR1 is MNHNS and CDR2 SASEGT. The CDR3 loop reads CASSEALRDSLLETQYF. In DNA, the CDR3 is TGTGCCAGCAGTGAAGCGCTTCGGGACAGCCTGCTGGAGACCCAGTACTTC.

The chain recombines TRBV7-9 with TRBJ1-2; tentative D call: TRBD1 (5 bases). This CDR3 is built from 11 residues. CDR1 is SEHNR and CDR2 is FQNEAQ in the germline V gene (reference sequence). V was clipped by 7 bases and J by 6 bases, with 9 bases between them. The CDR3 bases are TGTGCCAGCACCGGGACGGATGGCTACACCTTC. It encodes CASTGTDGYTF. Supplemented by reference TRBV7-9 and TRBJ1-2, the full variable domain reads DTGVSQNPRHKITKRGQNVTFRCDPISEHNRLYWYRQTLGQGPEFLTYFQNEAQLEKSRLLSDRFSAERPKGSFSTLEIQRTEQGDSAMYLCASTGTDGYTFGSGTRLTVV.

The table lists this clonotype with a few counts. The rearrangement links TRBV6-1 to TRBJ1-1; maybe TRBD1 (6 bases). Per germline, CDR1 MNHNS and CDR2 SASEGT. V was pared by 7 bases and J by 4 bases, with 13 bases between. The CDR3 loop spans 13 amino acids. The CDR3 coding sequence is TGTGCCAGCACCAGGGGTGAAAGCACTGAAGCTTTCTTT. Its translation: CASTRGESTEAFF.

V gene TRBV7-7 combines with J gene TRBJ2-1, with a tentative D call TRBD1 (6 bases). V lost 2 bases and J lost 7, with 15 bases in between. CDR3 size: 15 residues. Germline loops: CDR1 SSHAT, CDR2 FNYEAQ (reference sequence). The CDR3 here is CASSLFGGEGNEQFF. CDR3 bases: TGTGCCAGCAGCTTATTTGGGGGCGAGGGGAATGAGCAGTTCTTC.

This clonotype was seen ten or more times. This chain uses TRBV29-1 with TRBJ2-3; D is uncertain. This CDR3 comprises 14 residues. With 6 bases removed from V and 0 bases from J, the gap between germline ends came to 13 bases. Germline V gives CDR1 SQVTM, CDR2 ANQGSEA. The CDR3 region has the DNA TGCAGCGTCATAGGGCGTTCTAGCACAGATACGCAGTATTTT. Its translation: CSVIGRSSTDTQYF.

The V and J genes are TRBV5-1 and TRBJ1-5, with 7 bases lining up with TRBD1. The CDR3 length is 18 residues. Germline V gives CDR1 SGHRS, CDR2 YFSETQ. With V trimmed by 0 bases and J by 0 bases, 9 bases remained unmatched. The CDR3 sequence is CASSLAEDGQDSNQPQHF. Here the CDR3 DNA reads TGCGCCAGCAGCTTGGCCGAAGATGGACAGGATAGCAATCAGCCCCAGCATTTT.

This clonotype was counted between two and nine times. The rearrangement joins TRBV5-1 to TRBJ1-5; D ambiguous. The germline V gene encodes CDR1 SGHRS and CDR2 YFSETQ. With 0 bases removed from V and 7 bases from J, the gap between germline ends came to 8 bases. This CDR3 spans 13 amino acids. The CDR3 is CASSLAGFQPQHF. The DNA of the CDR3 is TGCGCCAGCAGCTTGGCAGGTTTCCAGCCCCAGCATTTT.